This record looks at one TCR beta chain sequence and its context. V was pared by 1 base and J by 0 bases, with 4 bases between. CDR3 length: 15 residues. CDR1 SGHTA and CDR2 FQGNSA come from the germline V gene. Here immunoSEQ multiplex PCR was the method, and the copy in TCRdb shows in-frame clones only, minus some. The repertoire holds around 70,000 clones, with about 94% as singletons. The data were taken from a study of technical replicates of blood from several donors. This TCR was recovered from a human donor in good health. Source material: T cells isolated from PBMCs. The gene calls are TRBV7-2 and TRBJ2-6; D unresolved. CDR3 sequence (DNA): TGTGCCAGCAGCTTAGGTCTCTCTGGGGCCAACGTCCTGACTTTC. Protein sequence: CASSLGLSGANVLTF.